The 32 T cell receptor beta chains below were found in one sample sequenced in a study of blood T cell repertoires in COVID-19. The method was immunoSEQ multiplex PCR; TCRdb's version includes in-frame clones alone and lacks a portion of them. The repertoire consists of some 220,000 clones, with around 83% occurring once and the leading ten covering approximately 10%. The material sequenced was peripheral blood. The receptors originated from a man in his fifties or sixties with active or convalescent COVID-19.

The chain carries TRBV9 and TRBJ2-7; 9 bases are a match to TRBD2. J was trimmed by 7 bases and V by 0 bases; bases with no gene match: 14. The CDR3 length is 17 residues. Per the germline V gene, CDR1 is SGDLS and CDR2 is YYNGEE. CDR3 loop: CASSVATTREGLGEQYF. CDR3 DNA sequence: TGTGCCAGCAGCGTAGCTACGACGCGGGAGGGTTTGGGGGAGCAGTACTTC.

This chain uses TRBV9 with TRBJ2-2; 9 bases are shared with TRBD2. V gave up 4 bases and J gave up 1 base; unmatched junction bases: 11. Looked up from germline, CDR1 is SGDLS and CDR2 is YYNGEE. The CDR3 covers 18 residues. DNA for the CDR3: TGTGCCAGCAGCCCACCTGGGATAGCGGGGGTGAACACCGGGGAGCTGTTTTTT. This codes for CASSPPGIAGVNTGELFF. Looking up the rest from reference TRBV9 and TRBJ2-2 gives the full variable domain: DSGVTQTPKHLITATGQRVTLRCSPRSGDLSVYWYQQSLDQGLQFLIQYYNGEERAKGNILERFSAQQFPDLHSELNLSSLELGDSALYFCASSPPGIAGVNTGELFFGEGSRLTVL.

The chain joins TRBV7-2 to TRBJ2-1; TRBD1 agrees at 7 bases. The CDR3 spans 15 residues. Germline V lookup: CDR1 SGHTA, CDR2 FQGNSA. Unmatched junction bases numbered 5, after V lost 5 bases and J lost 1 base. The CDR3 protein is CASSPTGESYNEQFF. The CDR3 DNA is TGTGCCAGCAGCCCAACAGGGGAATCCTACAATGAGCAGTTCTTC. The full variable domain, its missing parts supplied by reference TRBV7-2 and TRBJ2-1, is GAGVSQSPSNKVTEKGKDVELRCDPISGHTALYWYRQSLGQGLEFLIYFQGNSAPDKSGLPSDRFSAERTGGSVSTLTIQRTQQEDSAVYLCASSPTGESYNEQFFGPGTRLTVL.

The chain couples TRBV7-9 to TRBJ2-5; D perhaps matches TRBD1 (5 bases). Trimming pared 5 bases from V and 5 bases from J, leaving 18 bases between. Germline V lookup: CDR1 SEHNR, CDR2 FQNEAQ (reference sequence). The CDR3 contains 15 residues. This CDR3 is CASSRGGRVSETQYF. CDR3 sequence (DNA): TGTGCCAGCAGCCGTGGCGGCAGGGTCTCGGAGACCCAGTACTTC.

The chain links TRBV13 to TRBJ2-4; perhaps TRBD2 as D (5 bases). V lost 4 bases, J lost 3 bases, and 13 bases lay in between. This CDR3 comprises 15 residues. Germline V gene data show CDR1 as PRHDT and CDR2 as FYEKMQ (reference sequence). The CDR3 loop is CASSSRASSKNIQYF. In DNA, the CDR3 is TGTGCCAGCAGCTCTCGGGCTAGCAGCAAAAACATTCAGTACTTC.

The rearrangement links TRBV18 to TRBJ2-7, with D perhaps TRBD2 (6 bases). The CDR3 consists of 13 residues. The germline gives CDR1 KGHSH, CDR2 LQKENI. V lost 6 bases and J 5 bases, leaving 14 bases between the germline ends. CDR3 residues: CASSLGTAHEQYV. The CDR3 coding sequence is TGTGCCAGCTCTCTAGGGACTGCCCACGAGCAGTACGTC.

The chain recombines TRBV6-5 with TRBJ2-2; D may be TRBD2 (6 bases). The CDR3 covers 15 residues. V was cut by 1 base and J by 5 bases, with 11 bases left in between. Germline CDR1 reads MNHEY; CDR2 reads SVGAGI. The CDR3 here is CASSYLTRGTGELFF. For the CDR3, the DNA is TGTGCCAGCAGTTACTTGACCCGGGGGACCGGGGAGCTGTTTTTT.

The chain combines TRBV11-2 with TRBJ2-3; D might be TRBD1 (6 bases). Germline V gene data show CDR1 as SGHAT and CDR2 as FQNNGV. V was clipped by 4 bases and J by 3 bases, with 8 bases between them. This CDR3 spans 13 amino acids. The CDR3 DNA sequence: TGTGCCAGCAGCTACAGGGCTACAGATACGCAGTATTTT. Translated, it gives CASSYRATDTQYF.

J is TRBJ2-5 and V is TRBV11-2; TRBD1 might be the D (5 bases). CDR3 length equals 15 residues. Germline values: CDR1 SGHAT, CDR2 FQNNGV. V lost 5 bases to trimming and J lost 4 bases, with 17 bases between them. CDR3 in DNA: TGTGCCAGCAGCCGCCCAGGGCTGGCAAGAGAGACCCAGTACTTC. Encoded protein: CASSRPGLARETQYF.

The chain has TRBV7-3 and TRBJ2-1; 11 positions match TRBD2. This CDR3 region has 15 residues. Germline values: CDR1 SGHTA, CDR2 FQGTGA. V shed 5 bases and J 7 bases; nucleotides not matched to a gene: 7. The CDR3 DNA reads TGTGCCAGCAGCCCCCGGACTAGCGGGCAGAATGAGCAGTTCTTC. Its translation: CASSPRTSGQNEQFF.

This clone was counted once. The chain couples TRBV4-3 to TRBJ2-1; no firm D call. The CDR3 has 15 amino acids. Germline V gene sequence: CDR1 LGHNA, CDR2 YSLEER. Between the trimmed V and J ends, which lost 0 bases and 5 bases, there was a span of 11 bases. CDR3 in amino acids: CASSQEARPHNEQFF. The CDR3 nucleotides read TGCGCCAGCAGCCAAGAAGCGAGGCCGCACAATGAGCAGTTCTTC.

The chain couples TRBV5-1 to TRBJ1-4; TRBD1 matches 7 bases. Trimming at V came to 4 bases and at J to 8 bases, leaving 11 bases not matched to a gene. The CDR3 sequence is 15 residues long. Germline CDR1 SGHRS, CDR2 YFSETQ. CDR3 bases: TGCGCCAGCAGCAGCCGGCAGGGGGGAGGAGAAAAACTGTTTTTT. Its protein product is CASSSRQGGGEKLFF.

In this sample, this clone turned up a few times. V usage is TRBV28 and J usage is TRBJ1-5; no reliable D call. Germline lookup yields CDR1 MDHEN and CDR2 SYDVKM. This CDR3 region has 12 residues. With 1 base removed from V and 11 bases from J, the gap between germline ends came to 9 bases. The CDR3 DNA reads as TGTGCCAGCAGTTTATTTAAACAAGCCCAGCATTTT. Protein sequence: CASSLFKQAQHF.

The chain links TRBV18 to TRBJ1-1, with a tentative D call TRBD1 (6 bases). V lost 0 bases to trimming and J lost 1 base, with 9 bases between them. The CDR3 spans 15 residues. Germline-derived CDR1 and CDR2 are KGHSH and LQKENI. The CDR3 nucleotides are TGTGCCAGCTCACCACCGGGGGGGCAGAACACTGAAGCTTTCTTT. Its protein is CASSPPGGQNTEAFF.

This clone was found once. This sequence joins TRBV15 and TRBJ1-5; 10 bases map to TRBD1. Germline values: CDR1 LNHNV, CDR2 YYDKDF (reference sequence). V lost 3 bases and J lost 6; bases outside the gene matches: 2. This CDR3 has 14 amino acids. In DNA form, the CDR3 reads TGTGCCACCAGCAGGGGGACAGGGGCTCAGCCCCAGCATTTT. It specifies CATSRGTGAQPQHF.

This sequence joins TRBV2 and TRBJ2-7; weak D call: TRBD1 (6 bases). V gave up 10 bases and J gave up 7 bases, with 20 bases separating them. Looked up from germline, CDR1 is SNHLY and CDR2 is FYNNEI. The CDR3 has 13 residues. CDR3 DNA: TGTGCCACCTCAGATAATGTAGGGACAGAGCAGTACGTC. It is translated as CATSDNVGTEQYV.

In DNA, the CDR3 is TGTGCCAGCCGACTTGGACAGTTTGGGGGGACCCAGTACTTC. This encodes CASRLGQFGGTQYF. The rearrangement uses TRBV6-6 and TRBJ2-5; tentatively, D is TRBD1 (6 bases). The V and J ends lost 8 bases and 7 bases respectively, with 20 bases between them. The CDR3 has 14 residues. In germline, CDR1 is MNHNY, CDR2 SVGAGI (reference sequence).

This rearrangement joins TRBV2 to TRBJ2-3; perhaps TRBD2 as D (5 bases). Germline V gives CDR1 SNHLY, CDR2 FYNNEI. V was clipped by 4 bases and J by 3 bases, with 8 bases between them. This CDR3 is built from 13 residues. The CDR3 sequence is CASSGWETDTQYF. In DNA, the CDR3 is TGTGCCAGCAGTGGGTGGGAGACAGATACGCAGTATTTT.

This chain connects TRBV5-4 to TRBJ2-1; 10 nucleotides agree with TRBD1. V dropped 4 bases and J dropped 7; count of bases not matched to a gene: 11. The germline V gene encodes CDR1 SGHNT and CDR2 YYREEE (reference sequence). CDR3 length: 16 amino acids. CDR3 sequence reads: CASSDRRQGAHNEQFF. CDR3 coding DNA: TGTGCCAGCAGCGACCGTAGACAGGGGGCGCATAATGAGCAGTTCTTC.

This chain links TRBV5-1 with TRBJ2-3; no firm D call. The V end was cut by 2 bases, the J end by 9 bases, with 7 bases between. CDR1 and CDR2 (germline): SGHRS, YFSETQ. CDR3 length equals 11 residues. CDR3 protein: CASSLERTQYF. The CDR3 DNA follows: TGCGCCAGCAGCTTAGAGAGGACGCAGTATTTT. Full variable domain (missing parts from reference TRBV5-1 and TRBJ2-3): KAGVTQTPRYLIKTRGQQVTLSCSPISGHRSVSWYQQTPGQGLQFLFEYFSETQRNKGNFPGRFSGRQFSNSRSEMNVSTLELGDSALYLCASSLERTQYFGPGTRLTVL.

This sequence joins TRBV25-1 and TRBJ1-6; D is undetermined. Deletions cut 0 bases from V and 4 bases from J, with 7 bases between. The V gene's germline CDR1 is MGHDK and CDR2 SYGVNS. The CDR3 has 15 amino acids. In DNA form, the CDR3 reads TGTGCCAGCAGTGAATATAGTGATTATAATTCACCCCTCCACTTT. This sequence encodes CASSEYSDYNSPLHF.

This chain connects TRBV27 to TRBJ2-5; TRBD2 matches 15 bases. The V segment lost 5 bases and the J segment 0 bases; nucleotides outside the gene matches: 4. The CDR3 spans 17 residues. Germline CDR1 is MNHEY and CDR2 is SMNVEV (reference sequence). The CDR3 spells CASSIGLAGGYQETQYF. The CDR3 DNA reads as TGTGCCAGCAGTATCGGACTAGCGGGAGGGTACCAAGAGACCCAGTACTTC.

The CDR3 bases are TGTGCCAGCAGTTCCGGGTATCTTAATGAAAAACTGTTTTTT. It yields the protein CASSSGYLNEKLFF. This sequence joins TRBV28 and TRBJ1-4; D not resolved. Germline lookup yields CDR1 MDHEN and CDR2 SYDVKM. CDR3 length equals 14 residues. Between the trimmed V and J ends, which lost 4 bases and 4 bases, there was a span of 10 bases.

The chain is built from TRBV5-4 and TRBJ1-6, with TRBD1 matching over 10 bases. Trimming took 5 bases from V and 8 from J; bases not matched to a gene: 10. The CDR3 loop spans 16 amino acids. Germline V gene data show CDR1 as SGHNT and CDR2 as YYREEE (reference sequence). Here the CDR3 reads CASRDPGQGLHSPLHF. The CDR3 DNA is TGTGCCAGCAGGGATCCGGGACAGGGGTTACATTCACCCCTCCACTTT.

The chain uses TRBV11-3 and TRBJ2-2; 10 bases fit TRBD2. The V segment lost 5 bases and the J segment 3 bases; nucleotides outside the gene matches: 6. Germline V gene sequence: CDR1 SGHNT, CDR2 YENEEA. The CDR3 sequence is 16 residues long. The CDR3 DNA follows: TGTGCCAGCAGCCCCGGGACTAGCGCTCACACCGGGGAGCTGTTTTTT. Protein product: CASSPGTSAHTGELFF. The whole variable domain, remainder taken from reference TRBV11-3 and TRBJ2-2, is EAGVVQSPRYKIIEKKQPVAFWCNPISGHNTLYWYLQNLGQGPELLIRYENEEAVDDSQLPKDRFSAERLKGVDSTLKIQPAELGDSAVYLCASSPGTSAHTGELFFGEGSRLTVL.

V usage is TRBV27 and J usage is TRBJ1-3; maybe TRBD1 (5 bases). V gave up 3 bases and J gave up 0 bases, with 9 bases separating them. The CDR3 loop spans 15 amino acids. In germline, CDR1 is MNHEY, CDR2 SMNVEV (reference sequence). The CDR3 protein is CASSLSGNSGNTIYF. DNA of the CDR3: TGTGCCAGCAGTTTGTCAGGGAACTCTGGAAACACCATATATTTT.

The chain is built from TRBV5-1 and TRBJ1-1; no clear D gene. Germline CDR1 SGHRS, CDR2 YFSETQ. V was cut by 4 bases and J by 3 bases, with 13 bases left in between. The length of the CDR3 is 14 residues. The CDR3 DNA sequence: TGCGCCAGCAGCCAAAGGACGGGGTACACTGAAGCTTTCTTT. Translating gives CASSQRTGYTEAFF. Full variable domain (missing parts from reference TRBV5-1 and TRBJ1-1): KAGVTQTPRYLIKTRGQQVTLSCSPISGHRSVSWYQQTPGQGLQFLFEYFSETQRNKGNFPGRFSGRQFSNSRSEMNVSTLELGDSALYLCASSQRTGYTEAFFGQGTRLTVV.

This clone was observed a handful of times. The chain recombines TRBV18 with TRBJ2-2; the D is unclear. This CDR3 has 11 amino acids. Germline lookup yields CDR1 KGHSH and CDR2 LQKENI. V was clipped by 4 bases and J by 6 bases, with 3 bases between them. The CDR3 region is CASSQPGELFF. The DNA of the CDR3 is TGTGCCAGCTCACAGCCCGGGGAGCTGTTTTTT.

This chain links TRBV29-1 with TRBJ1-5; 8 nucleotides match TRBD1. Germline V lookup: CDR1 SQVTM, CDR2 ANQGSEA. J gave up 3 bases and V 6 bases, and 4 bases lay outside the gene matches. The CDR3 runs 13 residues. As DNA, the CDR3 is TGCAGCGTAACGACAGGGGTCAATCAGCCCCAGCATTTT. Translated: CSVTTGVNQPQHF.

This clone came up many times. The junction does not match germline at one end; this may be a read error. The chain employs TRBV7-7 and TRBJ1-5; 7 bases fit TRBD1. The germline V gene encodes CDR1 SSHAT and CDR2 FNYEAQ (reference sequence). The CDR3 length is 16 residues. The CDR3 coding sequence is TGTGCTAGCAGCTCCTACTTGACAGGGTGGCCGAGGGCCCAGCATTTT. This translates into CASSSYLTGWPRAQHF. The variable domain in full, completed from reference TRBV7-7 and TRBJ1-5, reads GAGVSQSPRYKVTKRGQDVTLRCDPISSHATLYWYQQALGQGPEFLTYFNYEAQPDKSGLPSDRFSAERPEGSISTLTIQRTEQRDSAMYRCASSSYLTGWPRAQHFGDGTRLSIL.

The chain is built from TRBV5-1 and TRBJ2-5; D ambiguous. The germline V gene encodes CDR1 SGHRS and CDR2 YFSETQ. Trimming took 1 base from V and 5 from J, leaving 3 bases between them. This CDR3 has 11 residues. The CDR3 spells CASSLQETQYF. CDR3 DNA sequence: TGCGCCAGCAGCTTGCAGGAGACCCAGTACTTC.

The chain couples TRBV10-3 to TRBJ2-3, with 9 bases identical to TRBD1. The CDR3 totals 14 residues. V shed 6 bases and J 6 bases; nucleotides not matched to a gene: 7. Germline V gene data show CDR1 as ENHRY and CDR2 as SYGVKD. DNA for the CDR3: TGTGCCATCAGGACGGGACAGGGACTGGATACGCAGTATTTT. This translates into CAIRTGQGLDTQYF.